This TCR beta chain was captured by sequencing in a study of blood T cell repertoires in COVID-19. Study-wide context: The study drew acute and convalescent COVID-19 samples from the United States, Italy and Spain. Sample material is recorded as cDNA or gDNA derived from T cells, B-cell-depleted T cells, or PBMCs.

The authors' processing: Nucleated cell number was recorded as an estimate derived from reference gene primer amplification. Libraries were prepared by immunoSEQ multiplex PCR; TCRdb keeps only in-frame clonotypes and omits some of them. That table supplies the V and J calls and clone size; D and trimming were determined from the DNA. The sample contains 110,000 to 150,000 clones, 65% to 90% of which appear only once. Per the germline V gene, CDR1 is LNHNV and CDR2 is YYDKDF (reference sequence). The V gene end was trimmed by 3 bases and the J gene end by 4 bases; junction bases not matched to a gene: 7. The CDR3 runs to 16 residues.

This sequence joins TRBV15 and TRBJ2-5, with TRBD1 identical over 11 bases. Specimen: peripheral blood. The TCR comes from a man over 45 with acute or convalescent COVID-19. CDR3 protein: CATSREDRGPGETQYF. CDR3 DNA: TGTGCCACCAGCAGGGAGGACAGGGGGCCGGGAGAGACCCAGTACTTC. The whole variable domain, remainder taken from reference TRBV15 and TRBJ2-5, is DAMVIQNPRYQVTQFGKPVTLSCSQTLNHNVMYWYQQKSSQAPKLLFHYYDKDFNNEADTPDNFQSRRPNTSFCFLDIRSPGLGDTAMYLCATSREDRGPGETQYFGPGTRLLVL.